Sequencing of this TCR beta chain was carried out in a study of shared clonotypes between healthy human individuals. Overall study findings and caveats: In the sorted subsets, rarefaction showed sequencing was incomplete despite large depth.

Details on this clone: Its antigen is not identified.

CDR1 and CDR2 (germline): SNHLY, FYNNEI. CDR3 length: 15 amino acids. The germline V and J ends were trimmed by 3 bases and 4 bases, with 13 bases remaining between them. Repertoires were generated with immunoSEQ multiplex PCR, while TCRdb's copy carries only in-frame clones and drops some. The table records about 1.1 million clones, around 77% of them present only once. The receptor comes from a man aged 18 to 29 in good health. Some clones in this sample may be carry-over from other donors' samples. The sample comprised memory CD4+ T cells from PBMCs. Specified subset: CD45RA-negative fraction. This chain connects TRBV2 to TRBJ1-5; D is unclear. The CDR3 coding sequence is TGTGCCAGCAGTGATAATGGGCAGGTTAATCAGCCCCAGCATTTT. Translated: CASSDNGQVNQPQHF.